This TCR beta chain was recovered during a study of blood T cell repertoires in COVID-19. Overall study: Sources were T cells, B-cell-depleted T cells, or PBMCs; the material itself was cDNA or gDNA.

This clone appeared a single time. The protocol was immunoSEQ multiplex PCR, while the TCRdb copy is restricted to in-frame clones and leaves out a portion. The data contain about 230,000 clones, approximately 81% of them singletons. This receptor was identified in a man aged 35-49 years with acute or convalescent COVID-19. The specimen sequenced was peripheral blood.

The CDR3 bases are TGTGCCAGCAGCGCGCTAGCGGGGGGATTCAATGAGCAGTTCTTC. It encodes CASSALAGGFNEQFF. This sequence joins TRBV5-6 and TRBJ2-1; 11 bases are a match to TRBD2. Germline V gene sequence: CDR1 SGHDT, CDR2 YYEEEE. Unmatched junction bases numbered 6, after V lost 4 bases and J lost 6 bases. The CDR3 loop spans 15 amino acids.